This passage covers 16 T cell receptor beta chains from one sample sequenced in a study of T-cell memory formation after mild COVID-19. TCRdb ran MiXCR on the 5' RACE reads and lists one entry per CDR3 protein. The profile shows around 200,000 distinct CDR3 sequences, 9.5% of them singletons. Sequenced input: PBMCs or a T cell subset sorted from them (not recorded which). These receptors were taken from a man in his late teens or twenties who had mild COVID-19 (a few samples of this study predate the infection). Cell type and time point are not known.

The rearrangement uses TRBV2 and TRBJ1-6; the match to TRBD1 covers 12 bases. Germline V gene lookup returns CDR1 SNHLY and CDR2 FYNNEI. CDR3 size: 14 residues. Trimming at V came to 3 bases and at J to 9 bases, leaving 0 bases not matched to a gene. The DNA of the CDR3 is TGTGCCAGCAGTGAGGGACAGGGGGCTTCACCCCTCCACTTT. Amino acid sequence: CASSEGQGASPLHF.

The chain couples TRBV7-9 to TRBJ2-1, with TRBD1 identical over 8 bases. CDR1 is SEHNR and CDR2 is FQNEAQ in the germline V gene (reference sequence). The V and J ends lost 5 bases and 5 bases, in that order; junction bases with no gene match: 8. This CDR3 is 15 amino acids long. The CDR3 sequence: CASSDPRQGNNEQFF. In DNA form, the CDR3 reads TGTGCCAGCAGCGACCCTCGACAGGGGAACAATGAGCAGTTCTTC.

A few counts support this clonotype. The rearrangement uses TRBV5-4 and TRBJ1-2; D possibly corresponds to TRBD1 (6 bases). Germline-derived CDR1 and CDR2 are SGHNT and YYREEE (reference sequence). The CDR3 totals 13 residues. The V end lost 4 bases, the J end lost 3 bases, and 10 bases lay between the germline ends. CDR3 in amino acids: CASSLWTDYGYTF. The CDR3 coding sequence is TGTGCCAGCAGCCTATGGACAGACTATGGCTACACCTTC.

This clonotype was seen a handful of times. The gene calls are TRBV7-2 and TRBJ1-2, with a tentative D call TRBD1 (5 bases). Germline CDR1 SGHTA, CDR2 FQGNSA. The V and J ends lost 5 bases and 3 bases respectively, with 13 bases between them. The CDR3 totals 14 residues. The DNA of the CDR3 is TGTGCCAGCAGCAACCCGGGACTTGACTATGGCTACACCTTC. This sequence encodes CASSNPGLDYGYTF.

This chain joins TRBV7-9 and TRBJ2-3, with TRBD2 matching 8 bases. Germline CDR1 is SEHNR and CDR2 is FQNEAQ (reference sequence). After removal of 1 base from V and 0 bases from J, the junction contained 6 bases not matched to a gene. CDR3 length: 17 residues. CDR3 DNA: TGTGCCAGCAGCTTAGGGGTAGCGGGGATTAGCACAGATACGCAGTATTTT. It yields the protein CASSLGVAGISTDTQYF.

The chain has TRBV15 and TRBJ1-5, with D possibly matching TRBD1 (5 bases). Germline loops: CDR1 LNHNV, CDR2 YYDKDF (reference sequence). Trimming stripped 11 bases from V and 7 bases from J, with 18 bases between. This CDR3 spans 13 amino acids. CDR3 region: CAPWKGVLQPQHF. In nucleotides, the CDR3 is TGTGCCCCCTGGAAAGGGGTGTTACAGCCCCAGCATTTT.

This clonotype occurred a few times. V usage is TRBV23-1 and J usage is TRBJ2-7; TRBD1 is a possible D gene (6 bases). TRBV23-1 is given ORF status, its function remaining uncertain. The length of the CDR3 is 16 residues. V gave up 4 bases and J gave up 3 bases, with 19 bases separating them. The CDR3 sequence is CASSPHNRVSLYEQYF. The CDR3 DNA reads as TGCGCCAGCAGTCCCCACAACAGGGTCTCCCTCTACGAGCAGTACTTC.

This clonotype occurred a few times. The V gene is TRBV7-2, the J gene TRBJ1-6; 9 bases line up with TRBD1. The CDR3 loop spans 17 amino acids. The germline gives CDR1 SGHTA, CDR2 FQGNSA. Germline trimming cut 1 base from V and 6 bases from J; bases unmatched to any gene: 7. The CDR3 DNA reads as TGTGCCAGCAGCTTAGTGGGGACAGGGACCATTAATTCACCCCTCCACTTT. This gives the protein CASSLVGTGTINSPLHF. The full variable domain, with the rest looked up from reference TRBV7-2 and TRBJ1-6, is GAGVSQSPSNKVTEKGKDVELRCDPISGHTALYWYRQSLGQGLEFLIYFQGNSAPDKSGLPSDRFSAERTGGSVSTLTIQRTQQEDSAVYLCASSLVGTGTINSPLHFGNGTRLTVT.

This clonotype was found a few times. The J gene is TRBJ2-2, the V gene TRBV2; weak D call: TRBD1 (6 bases). The CDR3 covers 16 residues. V gave up 3 bases and J gave up 2 bases, with 13 bases separating them. CDR1 and CDR2 from the germline V gene are SNHLY and FYNNEI. The CDR3 DNA sequence: TGTGCCAGCAGTGATTGGGGGCCAGGAAACACCGGGGAGCTGTTTTTT. Translated, it gives CASSDWGPGNTGELFF.

V is TRBV18 and J is TRBJ1-1; 7 nucleotides line up with TRBD1. This CDR3 is 16 amino acids long. V dropped 3 bases and J dropped 2; count of bases not matched to a gene: 9. Germline loops: CDR1 KGHSH, CDR2 LQKENI. CDR3 loop: CASSPRQGGYNTEAFF. In DNA form, the CDR3 reads TGTGCCAGCTCACCCCGACAGGGTGGGTATAACACTGAAGCTTTCTTT.

This clonotype occurred a few times. The chain recombines TRBV6-6 with TRBJ2-7; D perhaps matches TRBD1 (5 bases). Germline lookup yields CDR1 MNHNY and CDR2 SVGAGI (reference sequence). This CDR3 contains 16 residues. The CDR3 DNA sequence: TGTGCCACCAGTCCCCGGAAGGGGCGATTCTTCTACGAGCAGTACGTC. This gives the protein CATSPRKGRFFYEQYV.

The J gene is TRBJ2-7, the V gene TRBV29-1; no clear D. Germline lookup yields CDR1 SQVTM and CDR2 ANQGSEA. V lost 7 bases, J lost 3 bases, and 16 bases lay in between. The CDR3 sequence is 13 residues long. DNA for the CDR3: TGCAGCGGCCAGACCACTGGTGGCTACGAGCAGTACTTC. Residues: CSGQTTGGYEQYF.

This clonotype was detected only a few times. The chain has TRBV20-1 and TRBJ2-5; D perhaps matches TRBD1 (6 bases). The CDR3 sequence is 14 residues long. Germline assignment: CDR1 DFQATT and CDR2 SNEGSKA (reference sequence). Trimming removed 5 bases at V and 2 bases at J, with 15 bases between. CDR3 bases: TGCAGTGCTCCGGGACACCGGATTCAAGAGACCCAGTACTTC. As protein: CSAPGHRIQETQYF.

This clonotype was counted a few times. The V call is TRBV5-1, the J call TRBJ2-7, with a weak D call TRBD1 (5 bases). The germline V and J ends were trimmed by 5 bases and 0 bases, with 15 bases remaining between them. Germline V lookup: CDR1 SGHRS, CDR2 YFSETQ. The CDR3 covers 15 residues. The CDR3 region is CASRTTPGISYEQYV. CDR3 bases: TGCGCCAGCAGGACGACCCCAGGGATCTCCTACGAGCAGTACGTC.

This clonotype was recorded a few times. This chain uses TRBV20-1 with TRBJ1-5; maybe TRBD1 (5 bases). V was cut by 0 bases and J by 4 bases, with 7 bases left in between. Germline values: CDR1 DFQATT, CDR2 SNEGSKA (reference sequence). The CDR3 spans 13 residues. CDR3 residues: CSAREGGNQPQHF. Here the CDR3 DNA reads TGCAGTGCTAGAGAGGGGGGGAATCAGCCCCAGCATTTT.

The genes are TRBV7-2 and TRBJ2-3; 7 nucleotides agree with TRBD2. This CDR3 is built from 14 residues. Germline V gives CDR1 SGHTA, CDR2 FQGNSA. Germline trimming cut 5 bases from V and 3 bases from J; bases unmatched to any gene: 5. The CDR3 reads CASSPGLETDTQYF. The CDR3 DNA sequence: TGTGCCAGCAGCCCCGGACTAGAGACAGATACGCAGTATTTT.